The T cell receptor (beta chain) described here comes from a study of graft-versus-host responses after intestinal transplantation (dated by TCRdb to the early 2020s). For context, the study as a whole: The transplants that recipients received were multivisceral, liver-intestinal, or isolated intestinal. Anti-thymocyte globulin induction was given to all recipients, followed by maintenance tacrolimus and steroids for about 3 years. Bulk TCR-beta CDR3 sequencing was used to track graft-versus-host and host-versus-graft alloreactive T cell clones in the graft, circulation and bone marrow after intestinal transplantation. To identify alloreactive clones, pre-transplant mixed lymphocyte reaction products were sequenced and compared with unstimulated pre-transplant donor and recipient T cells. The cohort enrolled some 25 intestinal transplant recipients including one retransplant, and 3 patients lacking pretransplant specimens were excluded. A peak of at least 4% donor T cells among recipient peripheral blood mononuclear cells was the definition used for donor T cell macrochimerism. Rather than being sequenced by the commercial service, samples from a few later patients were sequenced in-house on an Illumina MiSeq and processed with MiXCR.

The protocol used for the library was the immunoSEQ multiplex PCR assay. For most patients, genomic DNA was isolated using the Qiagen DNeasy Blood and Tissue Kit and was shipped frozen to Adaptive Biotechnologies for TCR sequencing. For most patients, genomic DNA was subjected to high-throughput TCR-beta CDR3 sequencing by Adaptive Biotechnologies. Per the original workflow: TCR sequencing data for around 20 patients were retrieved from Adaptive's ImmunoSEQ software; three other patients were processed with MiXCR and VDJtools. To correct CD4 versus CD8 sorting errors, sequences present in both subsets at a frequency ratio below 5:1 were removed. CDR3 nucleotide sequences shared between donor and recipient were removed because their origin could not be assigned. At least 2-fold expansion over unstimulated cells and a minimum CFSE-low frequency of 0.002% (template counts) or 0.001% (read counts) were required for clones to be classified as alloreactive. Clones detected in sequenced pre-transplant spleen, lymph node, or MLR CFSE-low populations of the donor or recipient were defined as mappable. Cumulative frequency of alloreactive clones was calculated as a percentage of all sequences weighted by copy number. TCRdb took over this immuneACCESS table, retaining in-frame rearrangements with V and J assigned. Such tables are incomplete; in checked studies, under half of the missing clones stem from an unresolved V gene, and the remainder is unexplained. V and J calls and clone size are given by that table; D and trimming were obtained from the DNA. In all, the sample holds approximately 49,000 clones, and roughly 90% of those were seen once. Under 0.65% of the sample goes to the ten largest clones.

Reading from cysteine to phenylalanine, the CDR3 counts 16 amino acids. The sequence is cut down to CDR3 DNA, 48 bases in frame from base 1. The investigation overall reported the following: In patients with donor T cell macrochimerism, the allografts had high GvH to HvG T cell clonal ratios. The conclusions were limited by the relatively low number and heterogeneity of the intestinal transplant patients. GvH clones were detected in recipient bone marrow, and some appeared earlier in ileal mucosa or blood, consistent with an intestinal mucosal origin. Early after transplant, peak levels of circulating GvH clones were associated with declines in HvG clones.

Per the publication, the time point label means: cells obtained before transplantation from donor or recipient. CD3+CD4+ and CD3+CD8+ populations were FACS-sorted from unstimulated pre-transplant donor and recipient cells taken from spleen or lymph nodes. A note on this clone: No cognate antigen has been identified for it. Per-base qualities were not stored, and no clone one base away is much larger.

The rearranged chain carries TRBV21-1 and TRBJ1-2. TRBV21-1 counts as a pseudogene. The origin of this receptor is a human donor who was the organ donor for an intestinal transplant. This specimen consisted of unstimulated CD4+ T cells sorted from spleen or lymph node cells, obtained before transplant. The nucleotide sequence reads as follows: TGTGCCAGCAGCAAAAAAACCGGGGGACCAAACTATGGCTACACCTTC. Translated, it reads CASSKKTGGPNYGYTF.